This record covers a single T cell receptor (beta chain). The antigen remains unidentified. This sample is drawn from a study of T cell responses to AZD1222 COVID-19 vaccine. Clones were read by immunoSEQ multiplex PCR, and TCRdb kept only the in-frame ones, dropping some. This sample has 30,000 to 35,000 clones, with roughly 74% found just once. Study-level results: Baseline seropositives among AZD1222 recipients totaled only five to seven. Spike-wide vaccine-associated CD4 TCRs dominated at 160-218 and 743-854. Clonal diversity may have been underestimated, and the donors were mostly white British, with more females than males.

CDR3 length: 15 amino acids. Germline-derived CDR1 and CDR2 are MDHEN and SYDVKM. V shed 6 bases and J shed 2 bases, with 16 bases lying between them. The material sequenced was peripheral blood, taken 28 days after the second AZD1222 dose. The receptor's source is an adult who received the AZD1222 COVID-19 vaccine. V and J are TRBV28 and TRBJ1-1, with TRBD1 as a possible D gene (5 bases). The CDR3 protein is CASSFGGSFNTEAFF. CDR3 in DNA: TGTGCCAGCAGCTTCGGGGGATCTTTCAACACTGAAGCTTTCTTT.